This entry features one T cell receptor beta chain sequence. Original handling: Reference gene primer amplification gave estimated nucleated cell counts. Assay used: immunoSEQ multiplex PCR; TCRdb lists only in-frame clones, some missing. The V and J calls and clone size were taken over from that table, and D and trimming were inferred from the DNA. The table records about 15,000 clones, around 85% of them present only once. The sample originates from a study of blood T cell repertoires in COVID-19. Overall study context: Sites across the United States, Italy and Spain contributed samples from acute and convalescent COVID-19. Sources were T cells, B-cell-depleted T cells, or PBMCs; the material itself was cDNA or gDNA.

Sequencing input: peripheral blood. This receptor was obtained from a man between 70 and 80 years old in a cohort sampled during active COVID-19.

CDR3 amino acids: CASSPGTKSGNTIYF. The CDR3 DNA reads as TGTGCCAGCTCACCAGGCACGAAAAGCGGTAACACCATATATTTT. The chain uses TRBV18 and TRBJ1-3; no firm D call. CDR3 length: 15 amino acids. The V end was cut by 2 bases, the J end by 7 bases, with 15 bases between. Germline V CDR1 and CDR2: KGHSH, LQKENI.